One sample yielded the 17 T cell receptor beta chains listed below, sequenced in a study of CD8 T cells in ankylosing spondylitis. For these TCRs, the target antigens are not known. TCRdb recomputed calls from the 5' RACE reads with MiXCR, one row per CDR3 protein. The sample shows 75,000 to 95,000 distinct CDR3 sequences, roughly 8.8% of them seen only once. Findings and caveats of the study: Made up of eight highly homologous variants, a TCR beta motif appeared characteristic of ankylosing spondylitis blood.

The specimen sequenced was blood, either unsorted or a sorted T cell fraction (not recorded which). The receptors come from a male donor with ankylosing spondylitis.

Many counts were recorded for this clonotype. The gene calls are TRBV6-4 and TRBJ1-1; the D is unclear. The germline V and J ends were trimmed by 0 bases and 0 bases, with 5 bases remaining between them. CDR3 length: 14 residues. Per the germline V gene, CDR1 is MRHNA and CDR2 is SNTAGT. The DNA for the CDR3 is TGTGCCAGCAGTGACTCGAATCTGAACACTGAAGCTTTCTTT. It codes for CASSDSNLNTEAFF.

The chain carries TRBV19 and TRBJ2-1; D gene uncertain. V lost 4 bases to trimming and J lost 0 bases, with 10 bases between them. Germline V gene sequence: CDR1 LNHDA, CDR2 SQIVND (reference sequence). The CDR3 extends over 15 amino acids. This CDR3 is CASSSRLSSYNEQFF. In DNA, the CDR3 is TGTGCCAGTAGTAGTCGGCTGAGCTCCTACAATGAGCAGTTCTTC.

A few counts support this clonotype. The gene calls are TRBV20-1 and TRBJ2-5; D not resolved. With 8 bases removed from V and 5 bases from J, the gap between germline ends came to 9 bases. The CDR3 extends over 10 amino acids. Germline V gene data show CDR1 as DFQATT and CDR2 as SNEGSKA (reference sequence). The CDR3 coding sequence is TGCAGTCTTTTTTGGGAGACCCAGTACTTC. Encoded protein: CSLFWETQYF.

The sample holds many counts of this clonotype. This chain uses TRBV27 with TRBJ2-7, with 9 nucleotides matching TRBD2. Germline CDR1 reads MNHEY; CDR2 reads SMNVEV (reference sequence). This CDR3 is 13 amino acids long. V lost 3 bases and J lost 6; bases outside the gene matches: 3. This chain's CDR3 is CASSFSGSREQYV. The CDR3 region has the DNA TGTGCCAGCAGTTTTAGCGGGAGTCGCGAGCAGTACGTC.

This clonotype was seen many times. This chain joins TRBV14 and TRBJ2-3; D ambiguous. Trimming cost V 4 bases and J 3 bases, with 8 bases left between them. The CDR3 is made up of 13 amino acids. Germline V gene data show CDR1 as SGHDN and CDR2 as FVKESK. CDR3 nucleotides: TGTGCCAGCAGCCCGCAAGGGACAGATACGCAGTATTTT. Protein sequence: CASSPQGTDTQYF. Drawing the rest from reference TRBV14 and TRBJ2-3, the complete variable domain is EAGVTQFPSHSVIEKGQTVTLRCDPISGHDNLYWYRRVMGKEIKFLLHFVKESKQDESGMPNNRFLAERTGGTYSTLKVQPAELEDSGVYFCASSPQGTDTQYFGPGTRLTVL.

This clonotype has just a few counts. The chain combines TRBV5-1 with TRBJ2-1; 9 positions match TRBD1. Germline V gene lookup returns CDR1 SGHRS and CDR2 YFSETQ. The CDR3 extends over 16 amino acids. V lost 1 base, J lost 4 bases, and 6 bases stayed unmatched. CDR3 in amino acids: CASSLTGGLMYNEQFF. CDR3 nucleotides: TGCGCCAGCAGCTTGACAGGGGGCTTGATGTACAATGAGCAGTTCTTC.

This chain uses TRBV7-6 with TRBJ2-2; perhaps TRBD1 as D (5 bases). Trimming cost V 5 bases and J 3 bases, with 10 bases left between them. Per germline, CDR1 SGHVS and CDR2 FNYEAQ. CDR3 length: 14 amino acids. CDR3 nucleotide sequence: TGTGCCAGCAGCCCGCAAGGGGACACCGGGGAGCTGTTTTTT. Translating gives CASSPQGDTGELFF.

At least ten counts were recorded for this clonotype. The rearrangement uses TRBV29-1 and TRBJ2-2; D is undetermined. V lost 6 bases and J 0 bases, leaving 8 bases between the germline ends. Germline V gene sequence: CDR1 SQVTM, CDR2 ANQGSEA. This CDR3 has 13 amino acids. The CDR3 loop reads CSVPGSNTGELFF. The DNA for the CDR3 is TGCAGCGTGCCGGGTTCGAACACCGGGGAGCTGTTTTTT.

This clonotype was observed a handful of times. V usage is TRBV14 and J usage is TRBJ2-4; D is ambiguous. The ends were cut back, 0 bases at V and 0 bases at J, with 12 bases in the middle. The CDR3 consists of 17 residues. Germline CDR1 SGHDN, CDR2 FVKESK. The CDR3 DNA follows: TGTGCCAGCAGCCAAGAAGAACTCCCACTAGCCAAAAACATTCAGTACTTC. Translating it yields CASSQEELPLAKNIQYF.

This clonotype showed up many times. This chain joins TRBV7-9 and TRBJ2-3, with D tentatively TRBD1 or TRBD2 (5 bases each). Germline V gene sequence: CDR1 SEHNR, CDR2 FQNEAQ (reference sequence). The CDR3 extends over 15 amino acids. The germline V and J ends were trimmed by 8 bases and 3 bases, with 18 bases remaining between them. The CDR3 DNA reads TGTGCCAGCGTACCGGGGCGACCGGCGACAGATACGCAGTATTTT. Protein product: CASVPGRPATDTQYF.

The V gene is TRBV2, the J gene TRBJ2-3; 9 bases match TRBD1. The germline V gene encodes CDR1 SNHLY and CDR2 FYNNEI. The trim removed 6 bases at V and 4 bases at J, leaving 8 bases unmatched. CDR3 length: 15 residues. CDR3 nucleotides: TGTGCCAGCAGCGGGACACAGGGGGCGGCAGATACGCAGTATTTT. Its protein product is CASSGTQGAADTQYF. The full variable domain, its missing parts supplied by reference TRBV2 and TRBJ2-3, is EPEVTQTPSHQVTQMGQEVILRCVPISNHLYFYWYRQILGQKVEFLVSFYNNEISEKSEIFDDQFSVERPDGSNFTLKIRSTKLEDSAMYFCASSGTQGAADTQYFGPGTRLTVL.

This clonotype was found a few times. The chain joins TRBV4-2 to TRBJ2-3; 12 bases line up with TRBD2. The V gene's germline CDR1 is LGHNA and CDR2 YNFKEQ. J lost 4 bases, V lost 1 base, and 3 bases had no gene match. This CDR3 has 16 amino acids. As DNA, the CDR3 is TGTGCCAGCAGCCAAGTGACTAGCGGGAGACCAGATACGCAGTATTTT. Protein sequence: CASSQVTSGRPDTQYF.

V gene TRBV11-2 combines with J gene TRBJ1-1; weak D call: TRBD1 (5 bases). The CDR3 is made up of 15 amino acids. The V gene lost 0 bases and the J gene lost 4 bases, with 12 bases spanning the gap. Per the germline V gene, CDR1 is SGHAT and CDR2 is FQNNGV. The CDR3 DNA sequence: TGTGCCAGCAGCTTAGATAATCAGGGCAGCACTGAAGCTTTCTTT. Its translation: CASSLDNQGSTEAFF.

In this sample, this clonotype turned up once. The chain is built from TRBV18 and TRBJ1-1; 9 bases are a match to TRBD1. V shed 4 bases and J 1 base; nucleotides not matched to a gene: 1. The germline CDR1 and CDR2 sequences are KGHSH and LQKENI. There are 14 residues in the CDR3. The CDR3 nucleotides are TGTGCCAGCTCACGGACAGGGGAGAACACTGAAGCTTTCTTT. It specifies CASSRTGENTEAFF.

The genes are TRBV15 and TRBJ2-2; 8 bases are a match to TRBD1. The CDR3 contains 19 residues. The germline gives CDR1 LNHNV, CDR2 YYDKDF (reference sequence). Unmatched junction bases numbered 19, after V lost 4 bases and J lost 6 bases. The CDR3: CATSTPQGQDNIAPGELFF. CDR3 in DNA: TGTGCCACCAGCACTCCCCAGGGACAGGATAACATAGCACCCGGGGAGCTGTTTTTT.

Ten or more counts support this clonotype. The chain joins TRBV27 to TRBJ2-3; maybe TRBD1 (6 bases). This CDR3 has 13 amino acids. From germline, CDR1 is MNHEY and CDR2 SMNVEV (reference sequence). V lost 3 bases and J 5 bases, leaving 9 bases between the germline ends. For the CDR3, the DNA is TGTGCCAGCAGTTTGAACAGGGAAGATACGCAGTATTTT. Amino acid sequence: CASSLNREDTQYF.

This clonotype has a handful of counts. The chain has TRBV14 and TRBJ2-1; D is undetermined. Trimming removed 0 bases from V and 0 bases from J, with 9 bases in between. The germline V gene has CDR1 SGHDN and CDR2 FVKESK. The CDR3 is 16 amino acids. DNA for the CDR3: TGTGCCAGCAGCCAAGAGGCACCCTCCTCCTACAATGAGCAGTTCTTC. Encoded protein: CASSQEAPSSYNEQFF. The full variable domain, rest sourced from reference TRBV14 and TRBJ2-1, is EAGVTQFPSHSVIEKGQTVTLRCDPISGHDNLYWYRRVMGKEIKFLLHFVKESKQDESGMPNNRFLAERTGGTYSTLKVQPAELEDSGVYFCASSQEAPSSYNEQFFGPGTRLTVL.